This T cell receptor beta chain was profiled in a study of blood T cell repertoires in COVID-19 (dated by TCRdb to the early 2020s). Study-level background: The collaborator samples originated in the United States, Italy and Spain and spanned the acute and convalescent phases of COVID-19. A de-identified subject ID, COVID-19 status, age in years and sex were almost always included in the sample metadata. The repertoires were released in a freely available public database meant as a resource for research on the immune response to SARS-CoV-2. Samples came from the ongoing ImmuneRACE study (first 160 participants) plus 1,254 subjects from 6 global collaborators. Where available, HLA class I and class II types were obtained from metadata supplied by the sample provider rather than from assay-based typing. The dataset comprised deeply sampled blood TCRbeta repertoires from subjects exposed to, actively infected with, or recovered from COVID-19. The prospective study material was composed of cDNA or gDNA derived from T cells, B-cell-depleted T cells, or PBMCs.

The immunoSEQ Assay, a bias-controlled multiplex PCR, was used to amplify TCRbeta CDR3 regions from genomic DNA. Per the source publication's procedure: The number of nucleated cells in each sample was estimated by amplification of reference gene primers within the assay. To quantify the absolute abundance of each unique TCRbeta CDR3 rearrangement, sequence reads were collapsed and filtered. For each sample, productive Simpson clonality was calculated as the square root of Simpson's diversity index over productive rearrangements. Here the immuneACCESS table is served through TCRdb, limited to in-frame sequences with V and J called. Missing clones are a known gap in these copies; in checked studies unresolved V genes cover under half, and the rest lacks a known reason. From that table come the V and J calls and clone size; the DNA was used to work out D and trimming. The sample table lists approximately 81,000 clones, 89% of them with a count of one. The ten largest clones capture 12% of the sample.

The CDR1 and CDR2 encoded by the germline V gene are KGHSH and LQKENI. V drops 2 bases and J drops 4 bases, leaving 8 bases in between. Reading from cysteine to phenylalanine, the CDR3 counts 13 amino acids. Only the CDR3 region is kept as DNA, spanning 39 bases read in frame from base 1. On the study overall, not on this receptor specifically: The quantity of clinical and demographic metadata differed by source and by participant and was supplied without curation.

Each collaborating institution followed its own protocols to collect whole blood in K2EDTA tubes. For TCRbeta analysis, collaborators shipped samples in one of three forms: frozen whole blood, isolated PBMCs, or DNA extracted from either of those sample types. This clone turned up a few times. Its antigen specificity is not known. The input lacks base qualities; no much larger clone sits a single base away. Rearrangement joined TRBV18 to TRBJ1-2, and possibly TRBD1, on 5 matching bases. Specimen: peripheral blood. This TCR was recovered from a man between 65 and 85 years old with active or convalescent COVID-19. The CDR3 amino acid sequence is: CASSPGQGYGYTF. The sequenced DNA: TGTGCCAGCTCACCAGGACAAGGCTATGGCTACACCTTC.